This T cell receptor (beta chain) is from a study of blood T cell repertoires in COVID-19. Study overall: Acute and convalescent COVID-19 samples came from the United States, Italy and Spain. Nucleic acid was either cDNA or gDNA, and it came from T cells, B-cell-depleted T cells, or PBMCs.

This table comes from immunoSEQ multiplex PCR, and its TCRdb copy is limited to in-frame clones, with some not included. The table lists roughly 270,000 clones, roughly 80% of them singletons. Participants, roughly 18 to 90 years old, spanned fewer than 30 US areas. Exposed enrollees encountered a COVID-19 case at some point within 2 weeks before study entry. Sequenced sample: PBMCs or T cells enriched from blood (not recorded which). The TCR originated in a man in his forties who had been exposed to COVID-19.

CDR3 DNA: TGTGCCAGCAGCAAACTTGGAGGAAGGAGTAATGCCCACGAGCAGTACTTC. Translated: CASSKLGGRSNAHEQYF. V usage is TRBV21-1 and J usage is TRBJ2-7; the table's D gene call, TRBD2, was not cross checked with the DNA. TRBV21-1 is reported as a pseudogene. The CDR3 extends over 17 amino acids.